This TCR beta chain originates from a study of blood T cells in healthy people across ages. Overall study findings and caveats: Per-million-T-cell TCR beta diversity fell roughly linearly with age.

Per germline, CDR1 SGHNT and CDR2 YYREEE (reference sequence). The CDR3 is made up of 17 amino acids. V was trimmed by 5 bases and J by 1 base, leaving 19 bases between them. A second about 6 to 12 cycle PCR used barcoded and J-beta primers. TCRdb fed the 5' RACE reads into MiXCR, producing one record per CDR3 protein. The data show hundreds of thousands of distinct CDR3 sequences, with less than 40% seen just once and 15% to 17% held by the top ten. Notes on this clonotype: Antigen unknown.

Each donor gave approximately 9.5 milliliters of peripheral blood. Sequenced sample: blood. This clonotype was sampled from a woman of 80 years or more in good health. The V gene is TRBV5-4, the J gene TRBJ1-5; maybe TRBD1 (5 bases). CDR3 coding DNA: TGTGCCAGCAGTCCTGACCCAGGGAGATCGAGCAATCAGCCCCAGCATTTT. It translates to CASSPDPGRSSNQPQHF.